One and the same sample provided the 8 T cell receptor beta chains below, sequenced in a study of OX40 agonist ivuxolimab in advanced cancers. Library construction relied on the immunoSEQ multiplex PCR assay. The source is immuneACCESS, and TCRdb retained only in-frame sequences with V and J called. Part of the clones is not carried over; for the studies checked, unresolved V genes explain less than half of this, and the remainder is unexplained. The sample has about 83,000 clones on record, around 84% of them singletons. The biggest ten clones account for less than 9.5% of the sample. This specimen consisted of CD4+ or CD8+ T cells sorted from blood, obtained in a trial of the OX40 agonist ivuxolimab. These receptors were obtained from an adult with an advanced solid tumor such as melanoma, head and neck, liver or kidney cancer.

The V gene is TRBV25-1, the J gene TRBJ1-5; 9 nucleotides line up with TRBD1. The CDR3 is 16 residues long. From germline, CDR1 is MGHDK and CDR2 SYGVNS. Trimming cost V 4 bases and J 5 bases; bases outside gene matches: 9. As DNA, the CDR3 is TGTGCCAGCAGTGCCTCCGGGACAGGGCCAGATCAGCCCCAGCATTTT. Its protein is CASSASGTGPDQPQHF.

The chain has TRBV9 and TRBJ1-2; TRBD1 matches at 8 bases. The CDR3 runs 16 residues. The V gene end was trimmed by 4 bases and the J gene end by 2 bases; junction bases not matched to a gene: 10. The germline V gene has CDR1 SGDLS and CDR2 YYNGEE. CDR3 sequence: CASSPSTGVVNYGYTF. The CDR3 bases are TGTGCCAGCAGCCCCTCGACAGGGGTCGTAAACTATGGCTACACCTTC.

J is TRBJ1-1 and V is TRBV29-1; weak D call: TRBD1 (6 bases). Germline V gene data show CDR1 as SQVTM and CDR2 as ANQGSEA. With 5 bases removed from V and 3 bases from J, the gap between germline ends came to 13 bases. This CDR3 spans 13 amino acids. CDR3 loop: CSVSTGLDTEAFF. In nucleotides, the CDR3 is TGCAGCGTTTCGACAGGATTGGACACTGAAGCTTTCTTT.

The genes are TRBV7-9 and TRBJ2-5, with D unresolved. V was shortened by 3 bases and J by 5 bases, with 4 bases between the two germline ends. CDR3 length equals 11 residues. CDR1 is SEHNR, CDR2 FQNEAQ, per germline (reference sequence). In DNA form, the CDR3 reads TGTGCCAGCAGCTTGATGGAGACCCAGTACTTC. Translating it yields CASSLMETQYF.

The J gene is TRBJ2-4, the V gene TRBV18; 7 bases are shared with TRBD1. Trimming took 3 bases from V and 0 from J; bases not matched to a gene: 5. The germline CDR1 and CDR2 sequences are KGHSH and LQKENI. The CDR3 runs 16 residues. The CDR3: CASSPGQFLAKNIQYF. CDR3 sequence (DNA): TGTGCCAGCTCACCGGGACAGTTCCTAGCCAAAAACATTCAGTACTTC.

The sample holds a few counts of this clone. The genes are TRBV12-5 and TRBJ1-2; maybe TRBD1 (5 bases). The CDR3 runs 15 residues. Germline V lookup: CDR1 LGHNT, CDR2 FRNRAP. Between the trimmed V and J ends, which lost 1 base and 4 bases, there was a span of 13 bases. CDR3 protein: CASGLGRDRLYGYTF. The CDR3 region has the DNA TGTGCTAGTGGTTTGGGGCGGGACCGCCTCTATGGCTACACCTTC.

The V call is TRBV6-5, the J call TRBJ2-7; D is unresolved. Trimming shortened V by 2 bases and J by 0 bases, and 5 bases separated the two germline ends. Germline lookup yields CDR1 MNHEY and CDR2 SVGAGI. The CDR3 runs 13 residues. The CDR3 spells CASSYGISYEQYF. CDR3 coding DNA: TGTGCCAGCAGTTACGGAATCTCCTACGAGCAGTACTTC.

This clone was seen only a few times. CDR3 nucleotides: TGTGCCTGGAGTGTACTGCAGGGGGTTAATGAAAAACTGTTTTTT. Residues: CAWSVLQGVNEKLFF. The gene calls are TRBV30 and TRBJ1-4; 7 bases align to TRBD1. The CDR3 spans 15 residues. Per germline, CDR1 GTSNPN and CDR2 SVGIG (reference sequence). Unmatched junction bases numbered 5, after V lost 0 bases and J lost 4 bases.